This T cell receptor (beta chain) was captured in a study of spatial heterogeneity in lung cancer. Study results and caveats: Expanded intratumoral alpha and beta TCR counts tracked tumor mutation counts.

Time point: sample taken at primary tumor resection. This CDR3 is built from 15 residues. The V and J ends lost 3 bases and 3 bases, in that order; junction bases with no gene match: 7. The V gene's germline CDR1 is SQVTM and CDR2 ANQGSEA. A unique molecular identifier was attached to every TCR cDNA molecule. TCRdb redid the calling of the 5' RACE reads with MiXCR, one entry per CDR3 protein. Found here are about 16,000 distinct CDR3 sequences, 6.8% of them singletons; the top ten hold 20%. This clonotype has at least ten counts. The antigen is unknown. Sequencing was performed on lung tumor tissue, taken at surgery. The receptor comes from a female donor with early-stage non-small cell lung cancer. The rearrangement uses TRBV29-1 and TRBJ2-3; 9 nucleotides match TRBD1. CDR3 protein: CSVETGGPGTDTQYF. The CDR3 DNA reads as TGCAGCGTTGAGACAGGGGGACCGGGAACAGATACGCAGTATTTT.